These T cell receptor beta chains were read from a single sample in a study of blood T cell repertoires in COVID-19. The table came from immunoSEQ multiplex PCR; TCRdb's copy has only in-frame clones and leaves some out. The sample holds 60,000 to 75,000 clones; approximately 89% are singletons and the top ten take roughly 6.6%. The sample consisted of peripheral blood. These receptors all stem from a man in his sixties with acute or convalescent COVID-19. Each CDR3 is given with its conserved first and last residue. The order of the fields is J gene, V gene, D gene, clone size, CDR3 length, CDR3 DNA, CDR3 protein. D genes are given only for firm matches. Size values are once, few and many counts, or a class for expanded clones, and some rows have none.

J: TRBJ1-2; V: TRBV6-6; D: TRBD1; size: .; length: 16; DNA: TGTGCCAGCAGTCCCCTCATACAGGGGTCTAACTATGGCTACACCTTC; CDR3: CASSPLIQGSNYGYTF
J: TRBJ2-1; V: TRBV6-5; D: .; size: .; length: 14; DNA: TGTGCCAGCAGACAGGACAGCCACTACAATGAGCAGTTCTTC; CDR3: CASRQDSHYNEQFF
J: TRBJ1-5; V: TRBV6-2/TRBV6-3; D: .; size: once; length: 16; DNA: TGTGCCAGCAGTCCCGGGACAAATCGCTGGAATCAGCCCCAGCATTTT; CDR3: CASSPGTNRWNQPQHF
J: TRBJ1-6; V: TRBV2; D: TRBD1; size: once; length: 13; DNA: TGTGCCAGCAGGGACAGGGAGGGTTCACCCCTCCACTTT; CDR3: CASRDREGSPLHF
J: TRBJ1-1; V: TRBV14; D: .; size: .; length: 13; DNA: TGTGCCAGCAGCCCCGTACTTAAGTCTGAAGCTTTCTTT; CDR3: CASSPVLKSEAFF
J: TRBJ2-7; V: TRBV27; D: TRBD1; size: few; length: 16; DNA: TGTGCCAGCACCTACAAGCCGGGACAGGGGTCCTACGAGCAGTACTTC; CDR3: CASTYKPGQGSYEQYF
J: TRBJ2-2; V: TRBV6-2/TRBV6-3; D: .; size: .; length: 13; DNA: TGTGCCAGCAGTCGACTAGTCGCCGGGGAGCTGTTTTTT; CDR3: CASSRLVAGELFF
J: TRBJ1-5; V: TRBV19; D: TRBD1; size: .; length: 16; DNA: TGTGCCAGTAGTATAAGGGACAGGGCAGGCAATCAGCCCCAGCATTTT; CDR3: CASSIRDRAGNQPQHF
J: TRBJ2-3; V: TRBV11-2; D: TRBD2; size: .; length: 17; DNA: TGTGCCAGCAGCTTATTGGGGACTAGCGGGGTTGGAGATACGCAGTATTTT; CDR3: CASSLLGTSGVGDTQYF
J: TRBJ1-2; V: TRBV7-2; D: .; size: once; length: 15; DNA: TGTGCCAGCAGCTTATCGCGGGGAAATGGCTATGGCTACACCTTC; CDR3: CASSLSRGNGYGYTF
J: TRBJ1-4; V: TRBV6-5; D: .; size: .; length: 14; DNA: TGTGCCAGCAGGCCTTCCGGGAGGAGTGAAAAACTGTTTTTT; CDR3: CASRPSGRSEKLFF
J: TRBJ2-7; V: TRBV30; D: .; size: .; length: 12; DNA: TGTGCCTGGAGTGCCTCCCCCTACGAGCAGTACTTC; CDR3: CAWSASPYEQYF
J: TRBJ1-6; V: TRBV5-4; D: TRBD1; size: .; length: 20; DNA: TGTGCCAGCAGCTTAATGGTCGGGGGACAGGGTGGCTCCTATAATTCACCCCTCCACTTT; CDR3: CASSLMVGGQGGSYNSPLHF
J: TRBJ2-2; V: TRBV4-2; D: .; size: .; length: 16; DNA: TGTGCCAGCAGCCGAGCAGGGGCGACGAACACCGGGGAGCTGTTTTTT; CDR3: CASSRAGATNTGELFF
J: TRBJ1-5; V: TRBV7-2; D: .; size: few; length: 14; DNA: TGTGCCAGCAGTCCTAGACCGTACAATCAGCCCCAGCATTTT; CDR3: CASSPRPYNQPQHF
J: TRBJ1-5; V: TRBV19; D: .; size: few; length: 14; DNA: TGTGCCAGTAGTATCGGAACAGTCGATCAGCCCCAGCATTTT; CDR3: CASSIGTVDQPQHF
J: TRBJ2-3; V: TRBV11-2; D: .; size: .; length: 11; DNA: TGTGCCAGCAGTAGCGGTAATACGCAGTATTTT; CDR3: CASSSGNTQYF
J: TRBJ1-1; V: TRBV4-3; D: .; size: .; length: 15; DNA: TGCGCCAGCAGCCAAGATAACAGAGCTCAAGATGAAGCTTTCTTT; CDR3: CASSQDNRAQDEAFF
J: TRBJ2-2; V: TRBV5-4; D: .; size: .; length: 16; DNA: TGTGCCAGCAGCTCAGCCGGGGTTCTGTACACCGGGGAGCTGTTTTTT; CDR3: CASSSAGVLYTGELFF
J: TRBJ1-1; V: TRBV19; D: .; size: .; length: 15; DNA: TGTGCCAGTAGTGTCGGGGTGGGGAGGAATACTGAAGCTTTCTTT; CDR3: CASSVGVGRNTEAFF
J: TRBJ2-6; V: TRBV5-4; D: TRBD1; size: .; length: 18; DNA: TGTGCCAGCAGCACCGGACAGGGGTTGGGTTCTGGGGCCAACGTCCTGACTTTC; CDR3: CASSTGQGLGSGANVLTF
J: TRBJ1-5; V: TRBV7-2; D: TRBD1; size: .; length: 15; DNA: TGTGCCAGCAACGCCGGGACAGGACTCAATCAGCCCCAGCATTTT; CDR3: CASNAGTGLNQPQHF
J: TRBJ2-5; V: TRBV7-6; D: .; size: .; length: 15; DNA: TGTGCCAGCAGCGAACTAGGAGCGCTGGGAGAGACCCAGTACTTC; CDR3: CASSELGALGETQYF
J: TRBJ2-2; V: TRBV30; D: TRBD2; size: .; length: 14; DNA: TGTGCCTGGAGTACCCGGGACTATGCCGGGGAGCTGTTTTTT; CDR3: CAWSTRDYAGELFF
J: TRBJ1-1; V: TRBV3-1/TRBV3-2; D: .; size: once; length: 14; DNA: TGTGCCAGCAGCCACGGGGGAGGGCGTAATGAAGCTTTCTTT; CDR3: CASSHGGGRNEAFF
J: TRBJ1-1; V: TRBV2; D: .; size: once; length: 13; DNA: TGTGCCAGCTCACAGGGACGGGACACTGAAGCTTTCTTT; CDR3: CASSQGRDTEAFF
J: TRBJ2-7; V: TRBV18; D: TRBD1; size: .; length: 14; DNA: TGTGCCAGCTCACCCTCCGGGACAGGCTCCGAGCAGTACTTC; CDR3: CASSPSGTGSEQYF
J: TRBJ1-5; V: TRBV27; D: .; size: .; length: 15; DNA: TGTGCCAGCAGTTTATCGGGGCTCAGCAATCAGCCCCAGCATTTT; CDR3: CASSLSGLSNQPQHF
J: TRBJ2-1; V: TRBV3-1/TRBV3-2; D: TRBD1; size: .; length: 16; DNA: TGTGCCAGCAGCCAAGATTTGGGACAGGGGCTCGTGGGGCAGTTCTTC; CDR3: CASSQDLGQGLVGQFF
J: TRBJ1-4; V: TRBV19; D: .; size: .; length: 17; DNA: TGTGCCAGTAGTCCCCACCACTCAAGGGGCGGTAATGAAAAACTGTTTTTT; CDR3: CASSPHHSRGGNEKLFF
J: TRBJ2-5; V: TRBV7-2; D: TRBD2; size: .; length: 16; DNA: TGTGCCAGCAGCCTCTCTCGCGGGGGGGCCGGGGAGACCCAGTACTTC; CDR3: CASSLSRGGAGETQYF
J: TRBJ1-2; V: TRBV29-1; D: .; size: .; length: 12; DNA: TGCAGCGTAGGGACTGATGACCGTGGCTACACCTTC; CDR3: CSVGTDDRGYTF
J: TRBJ1-2; V: TRBV7-2; D: TRBD1; size: .; length: 13; DNA: TGTGCCAGCAGTCCGACAGGGATCCATGGCTACACCTTC; CDR3: CASSPTGIHGYTF
J: TRBJ1-1; V: TRBV29-1; D: .; size: .; length: 11; DNA: TGCAGCGTTCGGGTGAACACTGAAGCTTTCTTT; CDR3: CSVRVNTEAFF
J: TRBJ2-7; V: TRBV2; D: .; size: .; length: 13; DNA: TGTGCCGGGGGGGCAGGGTGGTCCTACGAGCAGTACTTC; CDR3: CAGGAGWSYEQYF
J: TRBJ1-3; V: TRBV15; D: TRBD1; size: .; length: 14; DNA: TGTGCCACCGGGACAGGGAGCTCTGGAAACACCATATATTTT; CDR3: CATGTGSSGNTIYF
J: TRBJ2-3; V: TRBV27; D: TRBD2; size: .; length: 14; DNA: TGTGCCAGCAGTTTGGCTAGCGGTACAGATACGCAGTATTTT; CDR3: CASSLASGTDTQYF
J: TRBJ1-2; V: TRBV5-1; D: TRBD1; size: .; length: 14; DNA: TGCGCCAGCAGCGAGGGACAGGGGGCCGGTGGCTACACCTTC; CDR3: CASSEGQGAGGYTF
J: TRBJ2-2; V: TRBV6-2/TRBV6-3; D: .; size: .; length: 16; DNA: TGTGCCAGCAGTTCCCTCAGGGGAGCTAGTACCGGGGAGCTGTTTTTT; CDR3: CASSSLRGASTGELFF
J: TRBJ1-1; V: TRBV29-1; D: .; size: few; length: 16; DNA: TGCAGCGTTTTTACGTTGGGGGGGGGAAGAGGAACTGAAGCTTTCTTT; CDR3: CSVFTLGGGRGTEAFF
J: TRBJ2-7; V: TRBV5-1; D: TRBD2; size: .; length: 18; DNA: TGCGCCAGCAGCTTGTCGAGGACTAGCGGGGGGGCCGCGGGCGAGCAGTACTTC; CDR3: CASSLSRTSGGAAGEQYF
J: TRBJ1-2; V: TRBV27; D: .; size: .; length: 16; DNA: TGTGCCAGCAGTGGGATTAGGGGCAGGGATCCCTATGGCTACACCTTC; CDR3: CASSGIRGRDPYGYTF